The 13 T cell receptor beta chains below were found in one sample sequenced in a study of OX40 agonist ivuxolimab in advanced cancers. Assay used: immunoSEQ multiplex PCR; TCRdb lists only in-frame clones, some missing. This table has about 72,000 clones, over 80% appearing once. The sequencing used CD4+ or CD8+ T cells sorted from blood, collected in a trial of the OX40 agonist ivuxolimab. All receptors come from an adult with an advanced solid tumor such as melanoma, head and neck, liver or kidney cancer.

This rearrangement joins TRBV6-6 to TRBJ1-2; D is possibly TRBD1 (5 bases). This CDR3 comprises 15 residues. V dropped 6 bases and J dropped 8 bases, with 22 bases sitting between them. In germline, CDR1 is MNHNY, CDR2 SVGAGI (reference sequence). This chain's CDR3 is CASSPPTVTPGGYTF. CDR3 coding DNA: TGTGCCAGCAGCCCTCCGACAGTCACCCCGGGGGGCTACACCTTC.

This chain links TRBV9 with TRBJ2-1; D possibly matches TRBD1 or TRBD2 (5 bases each). Germline loops: CDR1 SGDLS, CDR2 YYNGEE. V was shortened by 4 bases and J by 6 bases, with 14 bases between the two germline ends. This CDR3 has 14 amino acids. CDR3 DNA sequence: TGTGCCAGCAGCCAAGGGGACCCGGGCAATGAGCAGTTCTTC. It is translated as CASSQGDPGNEQFF.

This clone was counted a single time. J is TRBJ2-1 and V is TRBV11-2; 14 bases line up with TRBD2. Germline V CDR1 and CDR2: SGHAT, FQNNGV. With 3 bases clipped from V and 8 bases from J, the junction kept 6 bases outside the gene matches. The CDR3 runs to 16 residues. The CDR3 is CASSFPGLAGADEQFF. CDR3 sequence (DNA): TGTGCCAGCAGCTTTCCGGGACTAGCGGGAGCAGATGAGCAGTTCTTC.

By share, this clone counts as medium-sized. The CDR3, as DNA: TGTGCCTGGAGTGTATCCTCTGAAGCTTTCTTT. Its protein is CAWSVSSEAFF. This chain connects TRBV30 to TRBJ1-1; D call uncertain. The V end was cut by 0 bases, the J end by 6 bases, with 5 bases between. The length of the CDR3 is 11 residues. The germline V gene has CDR1 GTSNPN and CDR2 SVGIG (reference sequence).

V usage is TRBV10-2 and J usage is TRBJ2-2; TRBD2 agrees at 8 bases. The V segment lost 2 bases and the J segment 7 bases; nucleotides outside the gene matches: 9. The CDR3 sequence is 16 residues long. Germline values: CDR1 WSHSY, CDR2 SAAADI. The CDR3 protein is CASSENREGPFGELFF. The CDR3 DNA is TGCGCCAGCAGTGAGAACCGGGAGGGACCTTTCGGGGAGCTGTTTTTT.

V usage is TRBV6-5 and J usage is TRBJ1-3; D is undetermined. Trimming left V 0 bases short and J 0 bases short, with 9 bases between. CDR3 size: 16 residues. CDR1 and CDR2 from the germline V gene are MNHEY and SVGAGI. In DNA form, the CDR3 reads TGTGCCAGCAGTTACTCGAAGGGAGGCTCTGGAAACACCATATATTTT. Translating it yields CASSYSKGGSGNTIYF.

The count of this clone is one. The V and J genes are TRBV4-2 and TRBJ2-7, with D unclear. Germline V gives CDR1 LGHNA, CDR2 YNFKEQ. Trimming shortened V by 1 base and J by 3 bases, and 7 bases separated the two germline ends. The CDR3 runs to 13 residues. For the CDR3, the DNA is TGTGCCAGCAGCCAAGGACTCGACTACGAGCAGTACTTC. Its protein is CASSQGLDYEQYF.

CDR3 sequence reads: CASSETELTRYEAFF. The CDR3 DNA reads TGTGCCAGCAGTGAAACCGAGTTGACTAGATATGAAGCTTTCTTT. The chain carries TRBV6-1 and TRBJ1-1; D is unresolved. V shed 2 bases and J shed 7 bases, with 17 bases lying between them. The CDR3 consists of 15 residues. Germline CDR1 and CDR2: MNHNS and SASEGT.

This clone was seen once. The gene calls are TRBV10-2 and TRBJ2-5; TRBD2 is a possible D gene (6 bases). V was cut by 4 bases and J by 5 bases, with 17 bases left in between. CDR1 and CDR2 from the germline V gene are WSHSY and SAAADI. This CDR3 is 15 amino acids long. CDR3 protein: CASSVPGPAGETQYF. The CDR3 DNA sequence: TGCGCCAGCAGTGTCCCCGGCCCGGCGGGGGAGACCCAGTACTTC.

A note on this clone: A read error may produce the germline difference seen at one junction end. The rearrangement links TRBV4-1 to TRBJ1-2; 10 bases align to TRBD1. This CDR3 region has 14 residues. From germline, CDR1 is MGHRA and CDR2 YSYEKL. This chain's CDR3 is CASSLGQGDYGHTF. Written as DNA, the CDR3 is TGCGCCAGCAGCCTAGGACAGGGGGACTATGGCCACACCTTC.

J is TRBJ2-7 and V is TRBV11-2; TRBD2 matches at 9 bases. Germline loops: CDR1 SGHAT, CDR2 FQNNGV. The length of the CDR3 is 15 residues. The V and J ends lost 7 bases and 2 bases, in that order; junction bases with no gene match: 9. In DNA form, the CDR3 reads TGTGCCAGCACCCATATTCTAGCGGGAACCTACGAGCAGTACTTC. Its translation: CASTHILAGTYEQYF.

To note about this clone: This sample also contains other DNA sequences that code for the same CDR3. CDR3 nucleotide sequence: TGTGCCAGCAGTCTTGGGACAGGCTACGAGCAGTACTTC. Its translation is CASSLGTGYEQYF. The chain combines TRBV27 with TRBJ2-7; TRBD1 aligns across 8 bases. The CDR3 is made up of 13 amino acids. The junction had 3 bases not matched to a gene; V was cut back by 5 bases and J by 3 bases. CDR1 is MNHEY, CDR2 SMNVEV, per germline (reference sequence).

This sequence joins TRBV5-1 and TRBJ1-1; no clear D gene. V was trimmed by 4 bases and J by 2 bases, leaving 12 bases between them. The CDR3 runs to 14 residues. Germline CDR1 is SGHRS and CDR2 is YFSETQ. CDR3 sequence (DNA): TGCGCCAGCAGCCTAGTCCAAGGAAACACTGAAGCTTTCTTT. Protein product: CASSLVQGNTEAFF.